The source of this T cell receptor (beta chain) is a study of T-cell memory formation after mild COVID-19. 5'RACE with constant-segment primers yielded barcoded, UMI-tagged TCR alpha and TCR beta cDNA libraries. A single record per CDR3 protein comes from TCRdb applying MiXCR to the 5' RACE reads. The data show approximately 560,000 distinct CDR3 sequences, with roughly a sixth seen just once and about 8.1% held by the top ten. CDR1 is KGHSH and CDR2 is LQKENI in the germline V gene. This CDR3 comprises 19 residues. The V end was cut by 1 base, the J end by 3 bases, with 19 bases between. The V and J genes are TRBV18 and TRBJ2-6; a possible D gene is TRBD2 (6 bases). Sequenced input: PBMCs or a T cell subset sorted from them (not recorded which). The sequence came from an adult woman who had mild COVID-19 (a few samples of this study predate the infection). Cell type and time point are not known. The CDR3: CASSPQFGGGSLGANVLTF. The DNA for the CDR3 is TGTGCCAGCTCACCACAGTTTGGCGGAGGGAGTCTTGGGGCCAACGTCCTGACTTTC. Combining the CDR3 with reference TRBV18 and TRBJ2-6 gives the whole variable domain NAGVMQNPRHLVRRRGQEARLRCSPMKGHSHVYWYRQLPEEGLKFMVYLQKENIIDESGMPKERFSAEFPKEGPSILRIQQVVRGDSAAYFCASSPQFGGGSLGANVLTFGAGSRLTVL.